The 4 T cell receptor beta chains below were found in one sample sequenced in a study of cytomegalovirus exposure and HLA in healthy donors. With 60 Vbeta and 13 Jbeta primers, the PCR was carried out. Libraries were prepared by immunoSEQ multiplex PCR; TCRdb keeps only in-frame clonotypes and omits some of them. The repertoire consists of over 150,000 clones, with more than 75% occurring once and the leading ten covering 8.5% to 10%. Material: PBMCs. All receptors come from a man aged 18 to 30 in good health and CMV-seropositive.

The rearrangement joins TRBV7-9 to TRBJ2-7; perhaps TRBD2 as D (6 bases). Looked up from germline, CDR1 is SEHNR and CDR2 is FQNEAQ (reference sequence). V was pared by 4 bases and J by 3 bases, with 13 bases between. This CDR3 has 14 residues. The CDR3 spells CASSSSSGDYEQYF. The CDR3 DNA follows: TGTGCCAGCAGCTCCTCCTCGGGGGACTACGAGCAGTACTTC.

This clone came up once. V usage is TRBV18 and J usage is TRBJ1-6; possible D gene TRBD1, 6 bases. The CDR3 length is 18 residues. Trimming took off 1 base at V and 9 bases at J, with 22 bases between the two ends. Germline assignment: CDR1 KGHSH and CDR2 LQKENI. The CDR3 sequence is CASSPQTTRQVKPSPLHF. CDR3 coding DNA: TGTGCCAGCTCACCACAAACAACTCGACAGGTGAAGCCTTCACCCCTCCACTTT.

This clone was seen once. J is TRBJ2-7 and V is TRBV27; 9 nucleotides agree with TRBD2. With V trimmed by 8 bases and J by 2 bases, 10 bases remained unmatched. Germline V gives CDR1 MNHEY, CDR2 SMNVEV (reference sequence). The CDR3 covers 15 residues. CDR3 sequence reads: CASGLLLAGTYEQYF. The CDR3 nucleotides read TGTGCCAGCGGATTGCTACTAGCGGGCACCTACGAGCAGTACTTC.

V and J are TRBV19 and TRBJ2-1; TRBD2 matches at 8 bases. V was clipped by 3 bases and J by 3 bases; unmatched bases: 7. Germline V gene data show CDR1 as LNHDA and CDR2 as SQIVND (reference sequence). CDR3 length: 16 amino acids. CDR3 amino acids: CASSIAFGTSYNEQFF. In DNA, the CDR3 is TGTGCCAGTAGTATCGCGTTTGGGACTAGCTACAATGAGCAGTTCTTC.